This passage covers 4 T cell receptor beta chains from one sample sequenced in a study of cytomegalovirus exposure and HLA in healthy donors. The PCR was carried out with 60 Vbeta primers and 13 Jbeta primers. The repertoire was sequenced with immunoSEQ multiplex PCR; TCRdb's copy has only in-frame clones and lacks some. The table lists some 180,000 clones, 75% to 90% of them singletons. Material for sequencing was PBMCs. The receptors come from a girl aged 10 to 17 in good health and CMV-seropositive.

The chain is built from TRBV5-8 and TRBJ1-2; D is unresolved. Germline V gene lookup returns CDR1 SGHTS and CDR2 YDEGEE. V was shortened by 1 base and J by 5 bases, with 9 bases between the two germline ends. The CDR3 totals 13 residues. Here the CDR3 reads CASSLRGMYGYTF. As DNA, the CDR3 is TGTGCCAGCAGCTTGCGGGGAATGTATGGCTACACCTTC.

V and J are TRBV27 and TRBJ2-7; D may be TRBD1 (5 bases). Trimming shortened V by 7 bases and J by 0 bases, and 13 bases separated the two germline ends. This CDR3 comprises 14 residues. Germline CDR1 is MNHEY and CDR2 is SMNVEV (reference sequence). CDR3 region: CASTGQESSYEQYF. The CDR3 bases are TGTGCCAGCACAGGGCAGGAGAGCTCCTACGAGCAGTACTTC.

This chain connects TRBV6-5 to TRBJ1-2; D is perhaps TRBD1 (5 bases). Trimming took off 5 bases at V and 0 bases at J, with 10 bases between the two ends. The V gene's germline CDR1 is MNHEY and CDR2 SVGAGI. CDR3 length: 14 residues. CDR3 protein: CASSQTATNYGYTF. The DNA for the CDR3 is TGTGCCAGCAGTCAGACAGCAACTAACTATGGCTACACCTTC.

CDR3 in DNA: TGCGCCAGCAGCCCCGGGGTGACCTCCTACAATGAGCAGTTCTTC. Its protein product is CASSPGVTSYNEQFF. V is TRBV5-1 and J is TRBJ2-1; maybe TRBD2 (5 bases). Germline CDR1 and CDR2: SGHRS and YFSETQ. V lost 4 bases to trimming and J lost 0 bases, with 11 bases between them. This CDR3 spans 15 amino acids. The entire variable domain, with the rest obtained from reference TRBV5-1 and TRBJ2-1, is as follows: KAGVTQTPRYLIKTRGQQVTLSCSPISGHRSVSWYQQTPGQGLQFLFEYFSETQRNKGNFPGRFSGRQFSNSRSEMNVSTLELGDSALYLCASSPGVTSYNEQFFGPGTRLTVL.